This T cell receptor beta chain emerged from a study of shared clonotypes between healthy human individuals. Study overall: Per-donor plates numbered three CD4 naive, three CD4 memory, two CD8 naive and one CD8 memory. General study results and limits: Among the subsets, naive ones generally showed larger estimated richness than memory ones. Non-shared clonotypes had lower generation probabilities than those shared by all four donors. Large depth notwithstanding, sorted-subset sequencing proved incomplete by rarefaction.

Method: immunoSEQ multiplex PCR; TCRdb's copy keeps in-frame clones and lacks some. The table records 2 million to 2.5 million clones, approximately 96% of them present only once. To note about this clone: Its specificity is not known.

CDR1 and CDR2 (germline): MNHNS, SASEGT. With V trimmed by 8 bases and J by 4 bases, 10 bases remained unmatched. The CDR3 has 15 amino acids. The sequence came from a young man in good health. The rearrangement links TRBV6-1 to TRBJ1-3; 8 positions agree with TRBD1. Sequencing used naive CD4+ T cells sorted from blood. As for subset: CD45RA+ positively selected. The CDR3 DNA is TGTGCCAGCGATGGACAGGGTAGGGCCGGAAACACCATATATTTT. It encodes CASDGQGRAGNTIYF.